This T cell receptor beta chain appears in the sequencing data of a study of blood T cell repertoires in COVID-19. Study-level information: Specimens from acute and convalescent COVID-19 originated in the United States, Italy and Spain.

Unmatched junction bases numbered 6, after V lost 5 bases and J lost 8 bases. Germline CDR1 is SNHLY and CDR2 is FYNNEI. The CDR3 contains 14 residues. Original analysis: The authors estimated nucleated cell counts from reference gene primer amplification. Sequencing used immunoSEQ multiplex PCR; TCRdb keeps in-frame clones, though not all of them. For V, J and clone size, that table is used; D and trimming come from the DNA. Counted here are some 70,000 clones, 85% to 90% occurring once; the ten biggest clones make up roughly 2.8%. This chain uses TRBV2 with TRBJ1-4; 9 positions agree with TRBD1. Specimen: peripheral blood. The receptor was isolated from a man over 45 with acute or convalescent COVID-19. CDR3 in DNA: TGTGCCAGCAGTCGGGACAGGGAGAGGGAAAAACTGTTTTTT. Translation gives CASSRDREREKLFF.